The subject of this entry is one TCR beta chain. This record comes from a study of blood T cell repertoires in COVID-19. Clones were sequenced by immunoSEQ multiplex PCR, and TCRdb holds only the in-frame ones, with some missing. The sample shows more than 200,000 clones, 87% of them seen only once. From germline, CDR1 is KGHSH and CDR2 LQKENI. The CDR3 extends over 13 amino acids. Between the trimmed V and J ends, which lost 1 base and 1 base, there was a span of 4 bases. The TCR originated in a man between 25 and 39 years old in a cohort exposed to, infected with or recovered from COVID-19 (not recorded which). The sequenced material came from PBMCs or T cells enriched from blood (not recorded which). The chain has TRBV18 and TRBJ2-5; no firm D call. CDR3 coding DNA: TGTGCCAGCTCACCACGGCCCCAAGAGACCCAGTACTTC. Translating it yields CASSPRPQETQYF.